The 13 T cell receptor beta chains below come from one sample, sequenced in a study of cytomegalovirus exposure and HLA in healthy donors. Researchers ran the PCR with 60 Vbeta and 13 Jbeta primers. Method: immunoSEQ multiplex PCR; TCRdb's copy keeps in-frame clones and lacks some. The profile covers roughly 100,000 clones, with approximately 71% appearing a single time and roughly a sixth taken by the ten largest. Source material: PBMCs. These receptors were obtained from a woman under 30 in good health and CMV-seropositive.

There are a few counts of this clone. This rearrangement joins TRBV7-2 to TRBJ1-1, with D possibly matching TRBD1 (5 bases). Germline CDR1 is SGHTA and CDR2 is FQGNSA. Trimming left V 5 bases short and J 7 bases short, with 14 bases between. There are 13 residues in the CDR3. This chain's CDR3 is CASSGDRLFEAFF. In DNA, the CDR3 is TGTGCCAGCAGCGGTGACAGATTATTTGAAGCTTTCTTT.

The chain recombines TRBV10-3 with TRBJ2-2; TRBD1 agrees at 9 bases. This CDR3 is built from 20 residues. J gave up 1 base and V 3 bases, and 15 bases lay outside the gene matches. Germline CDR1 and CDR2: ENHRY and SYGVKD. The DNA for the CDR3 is TGTGCCATCAGTGAAAGGGACAGGGTCGTCCCCCGAGGGAACACCGGGGAGCTGTTTTTT. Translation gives CAISERDRVVPRGNTGELFF.

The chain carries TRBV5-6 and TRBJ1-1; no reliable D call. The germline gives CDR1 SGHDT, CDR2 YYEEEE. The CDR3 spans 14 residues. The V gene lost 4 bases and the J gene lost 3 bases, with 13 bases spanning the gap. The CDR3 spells CASSGRPKDTEAFF. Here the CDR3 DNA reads TGTGCCAGCAGCGGGAGGCCTAAGGACACTGAAGCTTTCTTT.

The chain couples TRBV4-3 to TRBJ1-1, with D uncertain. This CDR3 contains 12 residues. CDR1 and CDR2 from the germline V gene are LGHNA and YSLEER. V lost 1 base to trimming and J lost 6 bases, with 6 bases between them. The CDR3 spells CASSQGGPEAFF. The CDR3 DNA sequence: TGCGCCAGCAGCCAAGGAGGGCCTGAAGCTTTCTTT.

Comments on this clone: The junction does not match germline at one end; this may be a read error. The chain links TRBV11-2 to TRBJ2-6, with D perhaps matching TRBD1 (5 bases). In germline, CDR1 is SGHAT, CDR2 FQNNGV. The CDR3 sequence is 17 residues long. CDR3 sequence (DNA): TGTGCCAGCAGCTTAAGGACCCGGCTGTCTGGGGCCAACGTCCTGGCTTTC. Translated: CASSLRTRLSGANVLAF.

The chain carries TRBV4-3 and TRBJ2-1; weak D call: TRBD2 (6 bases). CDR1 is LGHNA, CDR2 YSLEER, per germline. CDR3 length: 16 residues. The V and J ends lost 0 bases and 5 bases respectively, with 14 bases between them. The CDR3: CASSQDRRVRHNEQFF. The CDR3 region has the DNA TGCGCCAGCAGCCAAGATAGGAGGGTCAGGCACAATGAGCAGTTCTTC.

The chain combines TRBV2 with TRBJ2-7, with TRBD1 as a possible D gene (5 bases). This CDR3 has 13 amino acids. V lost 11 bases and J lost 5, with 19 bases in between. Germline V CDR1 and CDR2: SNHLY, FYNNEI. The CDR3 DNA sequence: TGTGCCGGCCAAGGGGTTTTCTCTGACGAGCAGTACTTC. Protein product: CAGQGVFSDEQYF.

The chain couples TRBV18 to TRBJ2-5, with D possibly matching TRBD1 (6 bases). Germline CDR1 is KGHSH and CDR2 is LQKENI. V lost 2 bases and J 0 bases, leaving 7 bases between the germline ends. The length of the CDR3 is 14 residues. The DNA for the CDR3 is TGTGCCAGCTCACCAACAGGGTACCAAGAGACCCAGTACTTC. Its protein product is CASSPTGYQETQYF.

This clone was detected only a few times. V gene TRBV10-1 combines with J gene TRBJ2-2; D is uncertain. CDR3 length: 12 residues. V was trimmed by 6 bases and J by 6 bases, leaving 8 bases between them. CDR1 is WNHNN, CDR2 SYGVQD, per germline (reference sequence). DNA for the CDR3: TGCGCCAGCAGACCCGGAGCCGGGGAGCTGTTTTTT. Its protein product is CASRPGAGELFF.

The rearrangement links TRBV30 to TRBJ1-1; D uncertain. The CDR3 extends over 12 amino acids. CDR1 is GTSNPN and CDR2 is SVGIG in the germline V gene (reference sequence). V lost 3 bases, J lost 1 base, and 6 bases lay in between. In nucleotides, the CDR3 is TGTGCCTGGAGGCGAGAGAACACTGAAGCTTTCTTT. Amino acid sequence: CAWRRENTEAFF.

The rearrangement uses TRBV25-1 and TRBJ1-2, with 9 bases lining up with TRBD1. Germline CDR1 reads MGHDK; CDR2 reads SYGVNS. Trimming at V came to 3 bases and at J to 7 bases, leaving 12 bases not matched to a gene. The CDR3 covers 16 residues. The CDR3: CASSDQHRGRESGYTF. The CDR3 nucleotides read TGTGCCAGCAGTGATCAACACAGGGGGCGCGAGTCTGGCTACACCTTC.

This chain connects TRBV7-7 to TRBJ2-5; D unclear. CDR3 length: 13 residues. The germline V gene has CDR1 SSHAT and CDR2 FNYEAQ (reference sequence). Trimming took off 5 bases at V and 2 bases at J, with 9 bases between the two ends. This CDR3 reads CASSRKTQETQYF. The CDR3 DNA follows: TGTGCCAGCAGCCGTAAAACACAAGAGACCCAGTACTTC.

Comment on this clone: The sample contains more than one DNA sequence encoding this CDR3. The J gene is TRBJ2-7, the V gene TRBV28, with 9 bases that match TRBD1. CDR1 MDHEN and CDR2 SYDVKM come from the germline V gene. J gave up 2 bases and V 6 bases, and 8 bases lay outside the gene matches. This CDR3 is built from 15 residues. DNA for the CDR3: TGTGCCAGCAGCCCCCCGGGACAGGGAACCTACGAGCAGTACTTC. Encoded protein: CASSPPGQGTYEQYF.